This T cell receptor beta chain was recorded in a study of blood T cell repertoires in COVID-19 (dated by TCRdb to about 2020). Turning to the overall study: Samples from collaborators originated in the United States, Italy and Spain and spanned both the acute and convalescent phases of COVID-19. The material from the prospective study consisted of cDNA or gDNA derived from T cells, B-cell-depleted T cells, or PBMCs. The dataset comprised deeply sampled blood TCRbeta repertoires from subjects exposed to, actively infected with, or recovered from COVID-19. The repertoires were released in a freely available public database intended as a resource for research on the immune response to SARS-CoV-2. The samples were drawn from two sources: the first 160 participants of the ongoing ImmuneRACE study, and about 1,300 subjects contributed by 6 global collaborators. Nearly every sample came with metadata listing a de-identified subject ID, COVID-19 status, age in years and sex. Where available, HLA class I and class II types were obtained from metadata supplied by the sample provider rather than from assay-based typing.

Results the study describes overall, beyond this receptor: The amount of clinical and demographic metadata varied by source and participant and was provided uncurated.

As to this clone: Its antigen remains undetermined. Per-base quality was not reported, and no clone a single base away is much larger than it.

From a lookup of the germline V gene (reference sequence), CDR1 and CDR2 are WNHNN and SYGVQD. Including the terminal cysteine and phenylalanine, the CDR3 comprises 16 residues. Only the CDR3 DNA is retained, 48 bases long and in frame from the first base. Trimming takes 2 bases off V and 2 bases off J; junction bases not matched to a gene: 8. In the prospective study, participants were roughly 18 to 95 years old, resided in fewer than 25 geographic areas of the United States, and were enrolled through a virtual design. Cohort assignment in the prospective study relied on participant-reported clinical history from a screening survey and a study questionnaire. For ImmuneRACE Cohort 3, a participant was defined as recovered based on two consecutive negative NP/OP PCR tests, clearance by a healthcare professional, or resolution of symptoms. In the prospective study, mobile phlebotomists collected whole blood, serum and a nasopharyngeal or oropharyngeal swab from each participant. Additional blood draws and questionnaires over an approximately two-month period could optionally be provided by prospective study participants. Blood samples from the prospective study were shipped frozen or at room temperature prior to DNA extraction.

TCRbeta CDR3 regions were amplified from genomic DNA using the immunoSEQ Assay, a bias-controlled multiplex PCR. The paper's processing steps were these. The number of nucleated cells in each sample was estimated by amplification of reference gene primers within the assay. To quantify the absolute abundance of each unique TCRbeta CDR3 rearrangement, sequence reads were collapsed and filtered. For each sample, productive Simpson clonality was calculated as the square root of Simpson's diversity index across productive rearrangements. TCRdb limited this immuneACCESS table to in-frame rearrangements with V and J called. A share of clones is missing; checked studies link under half to unresolved V genes, and the rest is unexplained. That table supplies the V and J calls and clone size; D and trimming were determined from the DNA. The sample table records 350,000 to 550,000 clones; roughly nine tenths of these occur just once. Around 1.1% of the sample goes to the ten largest clones.

The clonotype was recovered from a man in his thirties or forties who had recovered from COVID-19. The sample comprised PBMCs or T cells enriched from blood (not recorded which). The chain joins TRBV10-1 to TRBJ1-1; the junction holds 7 bases that match TRBD1. This receptor carries the CDR3 CASSEDRAPGNTEAFF. The bases read TGCGCCAGCAGTGAGGACAGGGCCCCAGGCAACACTGAAGCTTTCTTT.